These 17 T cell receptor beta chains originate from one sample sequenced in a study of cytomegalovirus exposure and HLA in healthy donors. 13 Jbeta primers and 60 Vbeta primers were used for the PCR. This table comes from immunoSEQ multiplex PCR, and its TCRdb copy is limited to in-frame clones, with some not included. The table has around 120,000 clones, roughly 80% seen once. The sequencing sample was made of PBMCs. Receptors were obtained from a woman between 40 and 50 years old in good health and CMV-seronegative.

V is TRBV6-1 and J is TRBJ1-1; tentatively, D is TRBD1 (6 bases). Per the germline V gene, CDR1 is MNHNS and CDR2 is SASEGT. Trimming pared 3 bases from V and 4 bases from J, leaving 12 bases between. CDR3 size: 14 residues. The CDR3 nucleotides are TGTGCCAGCAGTGAGTACAGGGATCGCACTGAAGCTTTCTTT. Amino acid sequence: CASSEYRDRTEAFF.

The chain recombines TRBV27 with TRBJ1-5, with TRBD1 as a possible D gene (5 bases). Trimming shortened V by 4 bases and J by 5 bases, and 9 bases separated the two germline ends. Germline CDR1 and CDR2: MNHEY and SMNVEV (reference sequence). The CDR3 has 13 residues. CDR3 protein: CASSWRGDQPQHF. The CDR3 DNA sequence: TGTGCCAGCAGTTGGCGGGGGGATCAGCCCCAGCATTTT.

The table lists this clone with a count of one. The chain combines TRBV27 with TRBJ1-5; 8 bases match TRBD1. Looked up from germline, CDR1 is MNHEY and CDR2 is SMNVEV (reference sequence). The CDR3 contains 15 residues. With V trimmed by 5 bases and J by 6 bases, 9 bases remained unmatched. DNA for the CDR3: TGTGCCAGCAGTCCCCGACAGGGGACGGGTCAGCCCCAGCATTTT. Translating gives CASSPRQGTGQPQHF.

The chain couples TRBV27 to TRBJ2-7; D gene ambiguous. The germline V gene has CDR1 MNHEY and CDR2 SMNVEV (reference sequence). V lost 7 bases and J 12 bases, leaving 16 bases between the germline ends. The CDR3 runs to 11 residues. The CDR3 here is CASTHLEHWYF. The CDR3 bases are TGTGCCAGCACCCACCTTGAGCATTGGTACTTC.

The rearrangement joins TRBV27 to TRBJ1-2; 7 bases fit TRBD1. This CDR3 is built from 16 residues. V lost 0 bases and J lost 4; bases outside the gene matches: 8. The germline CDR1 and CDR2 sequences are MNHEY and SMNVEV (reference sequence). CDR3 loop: CASSLSPGTVSYGYTF. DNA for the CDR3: TGTGCCAGCAGTTTATCCCCCGGGACAGTCTCCTATGGCTACACCTTC.

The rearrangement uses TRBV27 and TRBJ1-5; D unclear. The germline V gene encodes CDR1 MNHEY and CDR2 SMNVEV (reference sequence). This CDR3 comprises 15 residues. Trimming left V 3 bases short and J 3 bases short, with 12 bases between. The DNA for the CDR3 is TGTGCCAGCAGTTTCTTAGGCGGGTCCAATCAGCCCCAGCATTTT. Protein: CASSFLGGSNQPQHF.

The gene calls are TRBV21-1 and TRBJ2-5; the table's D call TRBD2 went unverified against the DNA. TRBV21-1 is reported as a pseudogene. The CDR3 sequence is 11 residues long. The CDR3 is CARPGVEAQYF. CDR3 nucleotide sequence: TGTGCCAGGCCGGGAGTCGAGGCCCAGTACTTC.

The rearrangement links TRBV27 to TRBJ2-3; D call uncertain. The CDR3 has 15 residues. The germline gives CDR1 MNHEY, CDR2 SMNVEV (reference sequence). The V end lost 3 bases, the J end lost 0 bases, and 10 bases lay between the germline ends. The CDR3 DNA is TGTGCCAGCAGTTTTCTCCCCACTAGCACAGATACGCAGTATTTT. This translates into CASSFLPTSTDTQYF.

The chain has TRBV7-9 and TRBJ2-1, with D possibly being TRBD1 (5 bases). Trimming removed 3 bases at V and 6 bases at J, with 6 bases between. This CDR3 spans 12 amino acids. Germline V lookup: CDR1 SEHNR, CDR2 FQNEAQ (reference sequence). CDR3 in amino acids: CASSFQGNEQFF. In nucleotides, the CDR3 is TGTGCCAGCAGCTTTCAGGGCAATGAGCAGTTCTTC.

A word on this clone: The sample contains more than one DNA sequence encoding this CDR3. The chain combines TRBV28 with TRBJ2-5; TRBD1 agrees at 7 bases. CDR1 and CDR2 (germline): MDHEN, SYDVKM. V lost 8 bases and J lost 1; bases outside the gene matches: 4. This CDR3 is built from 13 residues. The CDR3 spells CASLRDSQETQYF. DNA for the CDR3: TGTGCCAGCCTTAGGGACAGCCAAGAGACCCAGTACTTC. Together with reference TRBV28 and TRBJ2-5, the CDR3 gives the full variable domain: DVKVTQSSRYLVKRTGEKVFLECVQDMDHENMFWYRQDPGLGLRLIYFSYDVKMKEKGDIPEGYSVSREKKERFSLILESASTNQTSMYLCASLRDSQETQYFGPGTRLLVL.

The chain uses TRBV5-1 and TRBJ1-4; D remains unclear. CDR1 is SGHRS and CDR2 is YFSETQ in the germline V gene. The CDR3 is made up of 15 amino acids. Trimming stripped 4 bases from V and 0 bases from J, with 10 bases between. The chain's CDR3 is CASSQYGSTNEKLFF. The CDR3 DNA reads TGCGCCAGCAGCCAGTACGGGTCAACTAATGAAAAACTGTTTTTT.

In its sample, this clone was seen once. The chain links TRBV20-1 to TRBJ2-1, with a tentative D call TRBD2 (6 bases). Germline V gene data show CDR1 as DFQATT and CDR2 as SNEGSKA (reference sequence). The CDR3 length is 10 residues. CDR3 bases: TGCAGCGCGGGAAACAATGAGCAGTTCTTC. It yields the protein CSAGNNEQFF.

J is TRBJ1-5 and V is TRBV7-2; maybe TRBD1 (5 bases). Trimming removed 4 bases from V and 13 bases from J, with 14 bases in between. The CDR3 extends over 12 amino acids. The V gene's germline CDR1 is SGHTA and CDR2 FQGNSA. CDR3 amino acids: CASSWGVSVQHF. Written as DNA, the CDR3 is TGTGCCAGCAGCTGGGGGGTCAGCGTTCAGCATTTT. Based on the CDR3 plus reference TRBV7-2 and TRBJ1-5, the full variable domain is GAGVSQSPSNKVTEKGKDVELRCDPISGHTALYWYRQSLGQGLEFLIYFQGNSAPDKSGLPSDRFSAERTGGSVSTLTIQRTQQEDSAVYLCASSWGVSVQHFGDGTRLSIL.

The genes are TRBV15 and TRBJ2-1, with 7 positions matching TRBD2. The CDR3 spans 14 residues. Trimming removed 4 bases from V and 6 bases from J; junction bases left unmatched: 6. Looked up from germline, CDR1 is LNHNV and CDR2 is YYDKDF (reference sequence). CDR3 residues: CATSIGGDGNEQFF. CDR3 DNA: TGTGCCACCAGCATTGGGGGGGACGGCAATGAGCAGTTCTTC.

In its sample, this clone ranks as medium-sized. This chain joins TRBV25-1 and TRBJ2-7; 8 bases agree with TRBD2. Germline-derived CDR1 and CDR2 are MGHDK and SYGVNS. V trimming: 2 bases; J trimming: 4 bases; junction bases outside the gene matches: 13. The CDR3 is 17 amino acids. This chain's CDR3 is CASSEPGGTRKIYEQYF. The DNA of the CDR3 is TGTGCCAGCAGTGAACCGGGCGGGACTAGGAAAATTTACGAGCAGTACTTC.

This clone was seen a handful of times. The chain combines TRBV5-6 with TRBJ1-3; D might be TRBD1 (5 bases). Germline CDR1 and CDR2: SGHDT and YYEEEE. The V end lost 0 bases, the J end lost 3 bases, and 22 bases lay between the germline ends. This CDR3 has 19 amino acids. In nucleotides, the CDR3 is TGTGCCAGCAGCTTGGTAAAGATTAGCGGGACGGCGTTTGGAAACACCATATATTTT. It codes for CASSLVKISGTAFGNTIYF.

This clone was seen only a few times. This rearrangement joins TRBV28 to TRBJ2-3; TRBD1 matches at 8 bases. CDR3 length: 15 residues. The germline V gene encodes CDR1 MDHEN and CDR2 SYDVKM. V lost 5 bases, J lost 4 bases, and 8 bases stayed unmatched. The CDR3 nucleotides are TGTGCCAGCAGTCCGGGTGGACAGGGATCAGATACGCAGTATTTT. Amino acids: CASSPGGQGSDTQYF.